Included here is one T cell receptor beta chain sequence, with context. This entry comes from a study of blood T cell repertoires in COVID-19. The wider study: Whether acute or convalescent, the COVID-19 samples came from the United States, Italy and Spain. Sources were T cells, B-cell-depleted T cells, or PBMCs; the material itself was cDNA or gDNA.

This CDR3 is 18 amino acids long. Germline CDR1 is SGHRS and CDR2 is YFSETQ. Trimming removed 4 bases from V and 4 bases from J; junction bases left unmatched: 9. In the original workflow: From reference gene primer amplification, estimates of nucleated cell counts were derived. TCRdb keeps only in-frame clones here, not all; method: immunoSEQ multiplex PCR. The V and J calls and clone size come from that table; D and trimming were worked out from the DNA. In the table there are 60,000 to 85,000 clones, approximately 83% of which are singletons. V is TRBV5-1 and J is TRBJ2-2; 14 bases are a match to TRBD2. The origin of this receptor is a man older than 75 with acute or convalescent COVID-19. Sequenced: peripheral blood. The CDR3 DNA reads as TGCGCCAGCAGCCCGACTAGCGGGAGGGCCTCCGGCACCGGGGAGCTGTTTTTT. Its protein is CASSPTSGRASGTGELFF. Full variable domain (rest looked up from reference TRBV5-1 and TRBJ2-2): KAGVTQTPRYLIKTRGQQVTLSCSPISGHRSVSWYQQTPGQGLQFLFEYFSETQRNKGNFPGRFSGRQFSNSRSEMNVSTLELGDSALYLCASSPTSGRASGTGELFFGEGSRLTVL.